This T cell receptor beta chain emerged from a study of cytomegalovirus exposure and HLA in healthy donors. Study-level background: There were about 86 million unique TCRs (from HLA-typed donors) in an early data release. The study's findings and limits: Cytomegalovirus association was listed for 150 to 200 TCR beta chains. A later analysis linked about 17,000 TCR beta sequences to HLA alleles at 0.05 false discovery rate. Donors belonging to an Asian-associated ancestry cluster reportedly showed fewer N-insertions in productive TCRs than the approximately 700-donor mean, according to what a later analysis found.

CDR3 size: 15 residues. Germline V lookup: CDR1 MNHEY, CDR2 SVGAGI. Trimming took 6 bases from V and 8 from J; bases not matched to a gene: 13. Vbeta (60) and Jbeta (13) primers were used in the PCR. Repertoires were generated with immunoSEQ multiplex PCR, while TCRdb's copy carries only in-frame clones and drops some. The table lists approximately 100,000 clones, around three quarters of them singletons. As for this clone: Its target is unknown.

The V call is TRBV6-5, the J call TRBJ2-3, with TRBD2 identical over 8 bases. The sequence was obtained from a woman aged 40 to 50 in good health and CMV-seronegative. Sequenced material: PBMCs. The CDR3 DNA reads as TGTGCCAGCAGCCGGGGGACTCGCGCGGGGGGTACGCAGTATTTT. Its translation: CASSRGTRAGGTQYF.